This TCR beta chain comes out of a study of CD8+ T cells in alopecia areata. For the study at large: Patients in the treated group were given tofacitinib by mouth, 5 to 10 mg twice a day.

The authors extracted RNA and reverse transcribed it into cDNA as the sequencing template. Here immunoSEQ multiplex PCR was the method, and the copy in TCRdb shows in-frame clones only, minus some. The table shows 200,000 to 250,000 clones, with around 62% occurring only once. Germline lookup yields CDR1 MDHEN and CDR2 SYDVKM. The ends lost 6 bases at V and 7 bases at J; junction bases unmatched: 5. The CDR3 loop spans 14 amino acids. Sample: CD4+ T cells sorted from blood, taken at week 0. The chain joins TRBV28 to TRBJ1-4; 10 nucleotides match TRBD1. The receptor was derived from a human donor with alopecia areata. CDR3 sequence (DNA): TGTGCCAGCAGCCGGGACAGGGGTGGTGAAAAACTGTTTTTT. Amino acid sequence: CASSRDRGGEKLFF.